The sequence of this T cell receptor (beta chain) was determined in a study of blood T cell repertoires in COVID-19. Background on the study: Material from acute and convalescent COVID-19 was sourced from the United States, Italy and Spain. Sample material is recorded as cDNA or gDNA derived from T cells, B-cell-depleted T cells, or PBMCs.

This clone appeared once. CDR3 length equals 14 residues. The junction had 10 bases not matched to a gene; V was cut back by 4 bases and J by 8 bases. Germline V gives CDR1 LNHDA, CDR2 SQIVND (reference sequence). In the authors' methods: Amplified reference gene primers provided the basis for estimating nucleated cell counts. Using immunoSEQ multiplex PCR, the repertoire was profiled, and TCRdb retains in-frame clones only, with some absent. The V and J calls and clone size are taken from that table; D and trimming were inferred from the DNA. This sample has over 100,000 clones, with around 89% found just once.

The chain employs TRBV19 and TRBJ1-2; 7 bases line up with TRBD1. The receptor was derived from a man aged 60-69 years with COVID-19, enrolled during active disease. Sequences were obtained from peripheral blood. The CDR3 protein is CASSNPTGAGGYTF. In DNA, the CDR3 is TGTGCCAGTAGTAACCCCACAGGGGCTGGCGGCTACACCTTC.